This T cell receptor beta chain was sequenced in a study of Ad26.COV2.S vaccination and SARS-CoV-2 variants (dated by TCRdb to the early 2020s). General notes on the study: The specificity and breadth of SARS-CoV-2-reactive T cell receptors after Ad26.COV2.S vaccination were assessed by TCRbeta repertoire sequencing. A total of around 32 samples were included in the TCR-sequenced set, comprising around 19 Ad26.COV2.S vaccine recipients, 5 placebo recipients and 8 SARS-CoV-2 convalescent individuals. General findings and caveats noted by the study authors: After vaccination, spike-specific CD8+ and CD4+ T cell responses were reported to show substantial breadth. Spike-specific TCR breadth was higher in Ad26.COV2.S recipients than in placebo recipients (P = 0.0014). The authors noted that the TCR breadth and depth analyses may have underestimated total T cell responses. Vaccine and placebo recipients had comparable non-spike TCR breadth, which fits with the vaccine containing only spike.

The time point label, read with the paper, signifies: individuals recovered from natural SARS-CoV-2 infection. The immunoSEQ Assay was used to sequence TCRbeta CDR3 regions. After extraction, genomic DNA underwent amplification by bias-controlled multiplex PCR, followed by high-throughput sequencing. The authors processed their data as follows. To quantify the absolute abundance of each unique TCRbeta CDR3 region, sequences were collapsed and filtered. T cell fraction was estimated by normalizing TCRbeta template counts to usable DNA, with usable DNA measured through amplification of reference genes found in all nucleated cells. Repertoire TCRs were annotated as SARS-CoV-2-specific when V gene, CDR3 amino acid sequence and J gene were exactly matched to a known reactive TCR set. The reference SARS-CoV-2 TCR set was obtained from MIRA and was filtered for enrichment in COVID-19-positive ImmuneCODE repertoires, whereby public or cross-reactive TCRs were removed. Drawing on the MIRA antigens, annotated TCRs were analysed further at the level of specific ORF or position within ORF. Breadth was defined as annotated unique rearrangements over total unique productive rearrangements; depth was the summed frequency of those rearrangements. Two-sided Wilcoxon rank-sum tests were used to compare TCR breadth between groups. The table comes from immuneACCESS by way of TCRdb, which keeps in-frame sequences with V and J called. Part of the clones is missing from these tables; in studies checked, under half for an unresolved V gene and the rest for unknown reasons. V, J and clone size reflect that table, while D and trimming were determined from the DNA. The sample table holds roughly 380,000 clones, of which about 92% were seen once. The biggest ten clones account for 3% to 5% of the sample.

Including cysteine and phenylalanine, the CDR3 has 15 amino acids. Kept here is only the CDR3 DNA, which spans 45 bases and is read in frame from base 1. CDR1 and CDR2 were assigned from the germline V gene as SGHDN and FVKESK. At the junction V is shortened by 1 base and J by 0 bases, with 9 bases in between. About this clone itself: The clone's antigen remains unknown. The record has no base qualities; no much larger clone is one base away.

The material was peripheral blood, obtained after recovery from COVID-19. This clonotype was sampled from a human donor who had recovered from COVID-19. The sequence is built from TRBV14 and TRBJ1-2, with no confident D gene call. Read as DNA, the sequence is TGTGCCAGCAGCCAAGTAGTGGGCCCTAACTATGGCTACACCTTC. The resulting protein is CASSQVVGPNYGYTF.